This TCR beta chain was identified during a study of blood T cell repertoires in COVID-19. Study context: Both acute and convalescent COVID-19 samples were obtained from the United States, Italy and Spain. The analysed material was cDNA or gDNA that came from T cells, B-cell-depleted T cells, or PBMCs.

CDR1 is LNHDA, CDR2 SQIVND, per germline (reference sequence). The CDR3 has 15 residues. V was cut by 7 bases and J by 0 bases, with 13 bases left in between. As originally analysed: Scientists estimated how many nucleated cells there were by amplifying reference gene primers. Profiling relied on immunoSEQ multiplex PCR, and the TCRdb table lists in-frame clones only, not all of them. The D gene and trimming were derived from the DNA, and the V and J assignments and clone size from that table. The sample shows more than 150,000 clones, under 85% of them seen only once. The gene calls are TRBV19 and TRBJ2-1; D is perhaps TRBD2 (6 bases). The TCR originated in an elderly woman with acute or convalescent COVID-19. The source material was peripheral blood. The DNA of the CDR3 is TGTGCCAGTACACGGGACTTCAGCTCCTACAATGAGCAGTTCTTC. Its protein is CASTRDFSSYNEQFF.